This T cell receptor beta chain originates from a study of OX40 agonist ivuxolimab in advanced cancers. Study context: Participants could have had prior anti-PD-1, anti-PD-L1 or anti-CTLA-4 therapy, and around 40% had some.

Germline V gene lookup returns CDR1 MNHEY and CDR2 SVGAGI. J gave up 2 bases and V 6 bases, and 2 bases lay outside the gene matches. This CDR3 has 15 amino acids. Note on this clone: Its target is not known.

Study observations and caveats: Dose levels from 0.1 to 3.0 mg/kg saw CD4+ and CD8+ blood T cells expand clonally by week 6. The average count of expanded clones was higher among CD8+ T cells than among CD4+.

The data were produced by immunoSEQ multiplex PCR, yet TCRdb's version contains in-frame clones alone and is incomplete. The sample has about 50,000 clones; roughly 80% are singletons. The TCR comes from an adult with an advanced solid tumor such as melanoma, head and neck, liver or kidney cancer. J is TRBJ2-3 and V is TRBV6-5, with 13 bases lining up with TRBD2. The sample consisted of CD4+ or CD8+ T cells sorted from blood, taken in a trial of the OX40 agonist ivuxolimab. CDR3 DNA sequence: TGTGCCAGCAGGGGACTAGCGGGGCACACAGATACGCAGTATTTT. It translates to CASRGLAGHTDTQYF.